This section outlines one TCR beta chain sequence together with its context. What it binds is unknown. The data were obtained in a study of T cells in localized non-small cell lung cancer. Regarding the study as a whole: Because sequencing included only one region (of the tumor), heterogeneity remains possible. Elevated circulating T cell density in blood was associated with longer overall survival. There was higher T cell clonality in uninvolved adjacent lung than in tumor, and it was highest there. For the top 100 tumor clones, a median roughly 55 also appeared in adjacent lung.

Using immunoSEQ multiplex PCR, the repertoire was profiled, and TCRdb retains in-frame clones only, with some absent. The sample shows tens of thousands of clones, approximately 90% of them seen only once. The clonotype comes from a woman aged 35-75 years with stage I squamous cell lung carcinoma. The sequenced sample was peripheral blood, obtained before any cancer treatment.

CDR3: CATQILDRNGYTF. In DNA form, the CDR3 reads TGTGCCACCCAAATATTAGACAGGAACGGCTACACCTTC. The V call is TRBV6-1, the J call TRBJ1-2, with D maybe TRBD1 (6 bases). CDR3 length: 13 amino acids. Germline CDR1 and CDR2: MNHNS and SASEGT. Trimming left V 10 bases short and J 8 bases short, with 20 bases between.